This TCR beta chain appears in the sequencing data of a study of monozygotic twins with cystic fibrosis. Background on the study: With about 16 PCR cycles, barcoded libraries came from about 3.2 micrograms of fragmented DNA. Study-level findings and limits: The repertoire was suggested to be naive-dominated, clonality median about 0.0095. J usage was most co-twin-similar in 8 of 16 pairs, V in 13. In this small cohort, shared CDR3 numbers showed no association with age, concordance or disease severity.

The CDR3 extends over 15 amino acids. The V end was cut by 1 base, the J end by 4 bases, with 13 bases between. Germline lookup yields CDR1 KGHSH and CDR2 LQKENI. A few counts support this clone. Its antigen remains unknown. The table came from immunoSEQ multiplex PCR; TCRdb's copy has only in-frame clones and leaves some out. The table includes approximately 10,000 clones, about 82% detected once. Sequencing was done on a sample of blood. The chain uses TRBV18 and TRBJ1-2, with D possibly being TRBD1 (6 bases). The sequence came from a man between 18 and 29 years old with cystic fibrosis. The CDR3 sequence: CASSPRGQELYGYTF. CDR3 sequence (DNA): TGTGCCAGCTCACCACGGGGGCAGGAACTCTATGGCTACACCTTC.